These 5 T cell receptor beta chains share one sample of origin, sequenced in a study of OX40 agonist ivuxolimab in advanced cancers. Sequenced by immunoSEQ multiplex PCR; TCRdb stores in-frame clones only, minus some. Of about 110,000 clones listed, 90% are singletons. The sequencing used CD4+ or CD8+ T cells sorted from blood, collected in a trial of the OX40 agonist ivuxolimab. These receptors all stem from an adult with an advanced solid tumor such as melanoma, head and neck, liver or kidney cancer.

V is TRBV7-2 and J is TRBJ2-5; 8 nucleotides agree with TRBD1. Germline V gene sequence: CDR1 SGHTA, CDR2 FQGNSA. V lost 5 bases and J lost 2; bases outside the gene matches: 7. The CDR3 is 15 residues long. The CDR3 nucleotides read TGTGCCAGCAGCCGGATGGACAGGGATCAAGAGACCCAGTACTTC. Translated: CASSRMDRDQETQYF.

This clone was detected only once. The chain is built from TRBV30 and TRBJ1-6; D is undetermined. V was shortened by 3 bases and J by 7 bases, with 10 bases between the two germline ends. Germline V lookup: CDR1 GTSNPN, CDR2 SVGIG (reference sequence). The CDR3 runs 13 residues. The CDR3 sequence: CAWSSGGNSPLHF. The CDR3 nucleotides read TGTGCCTGGAGCTCCGGAGGAAATTCACCCCTCCACTTT.

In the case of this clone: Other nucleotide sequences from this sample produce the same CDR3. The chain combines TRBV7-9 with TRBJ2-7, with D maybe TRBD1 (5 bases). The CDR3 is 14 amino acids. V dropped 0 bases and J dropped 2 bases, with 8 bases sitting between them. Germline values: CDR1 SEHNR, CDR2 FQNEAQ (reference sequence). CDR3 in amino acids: CASSLAGVTYEQYF. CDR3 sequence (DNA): TGTGCCAGCAGCTTAGCAGGGGTGACCTACGAGCAGTACTTC.

In DNA form, the CDR3 reads TGTGCCAGCAGTTTAACGTCGGTGCTCCCCTACGAGCAGTACTTC. Encoded protein: CASSLTSVLPYEQYF. The gene calls are TRBV27 and TRBJ2-7; D is uncertain. Germline loops: CDR1 MNHEY, CDR2 SMNVEV (reference sequence). CDR3 length: 15 residues. Between the trimmed V and J ends, which lost 2 bases and 2 bases, there was a span of 13 bases.

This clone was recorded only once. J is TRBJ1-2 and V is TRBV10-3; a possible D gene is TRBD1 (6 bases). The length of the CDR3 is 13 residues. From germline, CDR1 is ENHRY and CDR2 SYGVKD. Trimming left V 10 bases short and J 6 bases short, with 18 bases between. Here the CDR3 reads CATRGGAQNGYTF. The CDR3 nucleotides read TGTGCCACCCGAGGGGGGGCGCAAAATGGCTACACCTTC.